This T cell receptor (beta chain) originates from a study of CD4 and CD8 cells across lung adenocarcinoma regions. TCRdb re-analysed the PCR reads in MiXCR, keeping a single row per CDR3 protein. The profile shows about 5,500 distinct CDR3 sequences, around 49% of them singletons. The CDR3 extends over 16 amino acids. Germline CDR1 and CDR2: MNHNS and SASEGT. V was clipped by 8 bases and J by 7 bases, with 21 bases between them. This clonotype has a count of ten or more. The receptor was derived from a male donor with lung adenocarcinoma. The CD4 and CD8 labels of this study may be unreliable. The specimen sequenced was CD8+ T cells from the margin of a lung tumor. The V gene is TRBV6-1, the J gene TRBJ1-6; D is unresolved. CDR3 DNA: TGTGCCAGCCTAGTCTATCAGTCAGCGTCCAATTCACCCCTCCACTTT. Protein product: CASLVYQSASNSPLHF.